This T cell receptor beta chain was observed in a study of T cells after yellow fever vaccination. This clonotype was seen a few times. Its target is unknown. Regarding the study as a whole: Reappearance after the booster was observed for most primary-vaccination clones (roughly 97% CD4, over 70% CD8). A weaker secondary response peaked on day 5, the primary on day 15.

5'RACE template switching generated TCR cDNA, adding a universal primer site and UMIs. Each CDR3 protein gets one entry after TCRdb re-called the 5' RACE reads with MiXCR. The data show some 200,000 distinct CDR3 sequences, about 10% seen once. Trimming removed 0 bases from V and 3 bases from J, with 14 bases in between. This CDR3 has 16 residues. Germline CDR1 reads MNHNY; CDR2 reads SVGAGI (reference sequence). The sequenced sample was CD8+ T cells sorted from PBMCs, obtained 15 days after the yellow fever booster vaccination. This TCR derives from a young man who received the YFV17D yellow fever vaccine. V gene TRBV6-6 combines with J gene TRBJ1-2, with D tentatively TRBD1 (5 bases). The CDR3 here is CASSYSTRESYYGYTF. The CDR3 coding sequence is TGTGCCAGCAGTTACTCTACCAGGGAATCTTACTATGGCTACACCTTC.